This TCR beta chain was identified in a study of blood T cell repertoires in COVID-19. Across the study: In each case, the material was cDNA or gDNA derived from T cells, B-cell-depleted T cells, or PBMCs.

This CDR3 is 14 amino acids long. Germline V lookup: CDR1 SGHAT, CDR2 FQNNGV. V lost 0 bases and J 7 bases, leaving 7 bases between the germline ends. In the study's own analysis: Amplification with reference gene primers provided the estimates of nucleated cell counts. TCRdb keeps only in-frame clones here, not all; method: immunoSEQ multiplex PCR. That table furnishes V, J and clone size, whereas the DNA furnished D and trimming. Of over 100,000 clones detected, 84% appear once; the ten largest clones hold less than 8%. The chain combines TRBV11-2 with TRBJ1-6, with D hard to call. The sequence was obtained from a woman in her forties or fifties with acute or convalescent COVID-19. Sequencing was done on a sample of peripheral blood. CDR3 sequence reads: CASSLDHGNSPLHF. The CDR3 coding sequence is TGTGCCAGCAGCTTAGATCATGGCAATTCACCCCTCCACTTT.